The 10 T cell receptor beta chains below all came from one sample that was sequenced in a study of T-cell reconstitution after alpha-beta-depleted transplantation in children. Unique molecular identifiers were incorporated during preparation of the TCRbeta library. TCRdb reprocessed the PCR reads via MiXCR and lists one record per CDR3 protein. The data show a few hundred thousand distinct CDR3 sequences, with about 9.6% seen just once and about 4.8% held by the top ten. This material consisted of PBMCs from the stem cell graft donor, taken from the stem cell graft. The receptors were gathered from a human donor who donated a stem cell graft to a child with SCID.

Comments on this clonotype: One base away lies a much larger clone, so this may be a sequencing read error. The rearrangement links TRBV7-3 to TRBJ2-3, with 7 bases that match TRBD2. Germline-derived CDR1 and CDR2 are SGHTA and FQGTGA. The junction had 5 bases not matched to a gene; V was cut back by 1 base and J by 4 bases. There are 15 residues in the CDR3. The CDR3 bases are TGTGCCAGCAGCTTAAATGGGGGGGACGCAGATACGCAGTATTTT. It is translated as CASSLNGGDADTQYF.

This clonotype was counted many times. The chain combines TRBV20-1 with TRBJ1-2; D perhaps matches TRBD1 (5 bases). The CDR3 loop spans 13 amino acids. CDR1 is DFQATT, CDR2 SNEGSKA, per germline (reference sequence). Trimming took off 4 bases at V and 1 base at J, with 10 bases between the two ends. Here the CDR3 reads CSAKGTLNYGYTF. CDR3 DNA: TGCAGTGCTAAAGGGACCCTTAACTATGGCTACACCTTC.

This clonotype occurred many times. V usage is TRBV28 and J usage is TRBJ2-6; D is uncertain. The V and J ends lost 6 bases and 0 bases respectively, with 9 bases between them. Germline CDR1 reads MDHEN; CDR2 reads SYDVKM. CDR3 length: 15 amino acids. The CDR3 here is CASSSSSSGANVLTF. Written as DNA, the CDR3 is TGTGCCAGCAGCTCCAGTAGCTCTGGGGCCAACGTCCTGACTTTC.

V gene TRBV12-3 or TRBV12-4 combines with J gene TRBJ2-1; either TRBD1 or TRBD2 may supply D (5 bases each). This CDR3 has 12 residues. Trimming left V 3 bases short and J 7 bases short, with 7 bases between. CDR3 residues: CASSLGRNEQFF. The CDR3 region has the DNA TGTGCCAGCAGTTTGGGACGGAATGAGCAGTTCTTC.

This clonotype was observed at least ten times. This chain joins TRBV5-1 and TRBJ1-2, with TRBD1 matching over 7 bases. V was clipped by 3 bases and J by 8 bases; unmatched bases: 10. The germline V gene has CDR1 SGHRS and CDR2 YFSETQ. This CDR3 has 14 amino acids. The CDR3 coding sequence is TGCGCCAGCAGCTGGGACAGAGCCCTCTCCGGCTACACCTTC. This sequence encodes CASSWDRALSGYTF.

This clonotype was found a few times. The chain is built from TRBV7-8 and TRBJ2-1, with TRBD1 identical over 8 bases. After removal of 4 bases from V and 7 bases from J, the junction contained 12 bases not matched to a gene. This CDR3 has 16 residues. The germline CDR1 and CDR2 sequences are SGHVS and FQNEAQ. CDR3 sequence: CASSWIDRGGENEQFF. The CDR3 region has the DNA TGTGCCAGCAGCTGGATCGACAGGGGAGGCGAAAATGAGCAGTTCTTC.

In this sample, this clonotype turned up many times. J is TRBJ2-4 and V is TRBV6-1; possible D gene TRBD2, 5 bases. The CDR3 sequence is 16 residues long. V lost 6 bases, J lost 1 base, and 16 bases lay in between. CDR1 and CDR2 (germline): MNHNS, SASEGT. The CDR3 is CASSSERESAKNIQYF. The DNA for the CDR3 is TGTGCCAGCAGCTCTGAGAGGGAGTCTGCCAAAAACATTCAGTACTTC.

This clonotype appeared many times. The chain carries TRBV20-1 and TRBJ2-1, with D perhaps matching TRBD1 or TRBD2 (5 bases each). This CDR3 has 14 amino acids. CDR1 and CDR2 (germline): DFQATT, SNEGSKA (reference sequence). Trimming cost V 8 bases and J 0 bases, with 14 bases left between them. The CDR3 sequence: CSPQGRSSYNEQFF. The CDR3 DNA is TGCAGTCCCCAGGGACGGAGCTCCTACAATGAGCAGTTCTTC.

This clonotype was seen at least ten times. The chain links TRBV5-1 to TRBJ1-4; 8 bases map to TRBD1. Trimming cost V 3 bases and J 3 bases; bases outside gene matches: 7. This CDR3 contains 16 residues. Looked up from germline, CDR1 is SGHRS and CDR2 is YFSETQ. CDR3 in amino acids: CASSYGQGRSNEKLFF. CDR3 bases: TGCGCCAGCAGCTATGGACAGGGCAGGTCTAATGAAAAACTGTTTTTT.

Notes on this clonotype: This clone may be a read error of a much larger clone one base away. The rearrangement uses TRBV12-3 or TRBV12-4 and TRBJ1-5; a weak D match, TRBD1 (6 bases). The CDR3 is 15 residues long. Trimming removed 3 bases at V and 5 bases at J, with 14 bases between. CDR3 protein: CASSFRGAHDQPQHF. In DNA form, the CDR3 reads TGTGCCAGCAGTTTTCGGGGGGCGCACGATCAGCCCCAGCATTTT.